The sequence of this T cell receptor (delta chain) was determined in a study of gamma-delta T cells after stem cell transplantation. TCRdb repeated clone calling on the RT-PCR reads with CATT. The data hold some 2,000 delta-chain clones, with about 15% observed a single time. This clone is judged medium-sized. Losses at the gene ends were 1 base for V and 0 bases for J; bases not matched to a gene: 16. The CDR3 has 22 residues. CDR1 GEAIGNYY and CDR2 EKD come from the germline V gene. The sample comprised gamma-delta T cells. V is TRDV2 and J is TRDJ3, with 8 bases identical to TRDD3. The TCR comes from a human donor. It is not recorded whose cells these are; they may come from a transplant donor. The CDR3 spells CACDTLLSTGGSSSWDTRQMFF. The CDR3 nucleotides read TGTGCCTGTGACACACTCTTAAGTACTGGGGGGTCGAGCTCCTGGGACACCCGACAGATGTTTTTC.